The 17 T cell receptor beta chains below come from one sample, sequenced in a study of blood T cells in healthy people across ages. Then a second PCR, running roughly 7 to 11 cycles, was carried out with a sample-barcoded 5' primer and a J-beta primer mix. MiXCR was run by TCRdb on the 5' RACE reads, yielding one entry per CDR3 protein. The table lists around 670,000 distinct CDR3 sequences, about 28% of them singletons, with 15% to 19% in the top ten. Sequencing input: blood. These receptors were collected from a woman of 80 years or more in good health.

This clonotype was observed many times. The CDR3 DNA sequence: TGTGCCAGCAGCTTGGCGGGGACAGGGGGCCTTCAGCCCCAGCATTTT. Encoded protein: CASSLAGTGGLQPQHF. This rearrangement joins TRBV5-6 to TRBJ1-5, with 12 bases lining up with TRBD1. After removal of 0 bases from V and 6 bases from J, the junction contained 4 bases not matched to a gene. The CDR3 runs to 16 residues. Germline V lookup: CDR1 SGHDT, CDR2 YYEEEE.

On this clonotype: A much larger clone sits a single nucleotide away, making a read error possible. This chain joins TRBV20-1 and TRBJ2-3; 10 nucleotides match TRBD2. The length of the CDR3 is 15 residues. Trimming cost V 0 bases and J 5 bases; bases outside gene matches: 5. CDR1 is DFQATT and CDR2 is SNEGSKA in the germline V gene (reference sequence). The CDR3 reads CSARDSGGARDTQYF. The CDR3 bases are TGCAGTGCTAGAGACAGCGGGGGGGCCCGAGATACGCAGTATTTT.

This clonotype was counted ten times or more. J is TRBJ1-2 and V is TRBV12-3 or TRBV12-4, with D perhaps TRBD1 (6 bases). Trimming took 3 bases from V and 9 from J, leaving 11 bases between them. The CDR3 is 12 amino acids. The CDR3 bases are TGTGCCAGCAGTTTTGGCAGGGGAAGCTACACCTTC. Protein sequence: CASSFGRGSYTF.

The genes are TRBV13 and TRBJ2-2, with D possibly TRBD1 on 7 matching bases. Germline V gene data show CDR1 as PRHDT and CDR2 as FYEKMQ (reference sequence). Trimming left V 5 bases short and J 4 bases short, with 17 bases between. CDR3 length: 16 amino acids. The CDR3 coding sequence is TGTGCCAGCAGCACCCTGGAGGGGGCGGTCACCGGGGAGCTGTTTTTT. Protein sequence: CASSTLEGAVTGELFF.

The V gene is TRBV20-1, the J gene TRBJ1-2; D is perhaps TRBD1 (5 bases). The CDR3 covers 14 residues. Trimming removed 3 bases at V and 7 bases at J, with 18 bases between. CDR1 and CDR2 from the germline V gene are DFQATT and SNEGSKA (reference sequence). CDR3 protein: CSASREGLQRGYTF. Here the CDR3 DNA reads TGCAGTGCTAGTAGGGAGGGACTGCAGCGTGGCTACACCTTC.

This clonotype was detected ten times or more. The CDR3 protein is CASRDRAEAFF. DNA of the CDR3: TGTGCCAGTAGGGATAGAGCTGAAGCTTTCTTT. V usage is TRBV28 and J usage is TRBJ1-1; D gene uncertain. V dropped 9 bases and J dropped 6 bases, with 11 bases sitting between them. CDR1 MDHEN and CDR2 SYDVKM come from the germline V gene. The CDR3 covers 11 residues.

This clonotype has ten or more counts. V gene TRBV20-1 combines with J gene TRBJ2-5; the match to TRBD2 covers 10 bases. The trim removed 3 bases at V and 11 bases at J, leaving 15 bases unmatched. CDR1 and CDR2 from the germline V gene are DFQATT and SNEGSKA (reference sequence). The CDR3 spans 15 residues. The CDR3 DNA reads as TGCAGTGCTAGCCCGCTAGCGGGGGCCTACAATGAGCAGTACTTC. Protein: CSASPLAGAYNEQYF.

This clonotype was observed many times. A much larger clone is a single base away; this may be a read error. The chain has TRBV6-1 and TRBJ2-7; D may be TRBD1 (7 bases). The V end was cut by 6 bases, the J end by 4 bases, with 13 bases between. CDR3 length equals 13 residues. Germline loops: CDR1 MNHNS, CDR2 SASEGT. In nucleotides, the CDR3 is TGTGCCAGCAGGGGGGGACAGCGGTACGAGCAGTACTTC. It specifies CASRGGQRYEQYF.

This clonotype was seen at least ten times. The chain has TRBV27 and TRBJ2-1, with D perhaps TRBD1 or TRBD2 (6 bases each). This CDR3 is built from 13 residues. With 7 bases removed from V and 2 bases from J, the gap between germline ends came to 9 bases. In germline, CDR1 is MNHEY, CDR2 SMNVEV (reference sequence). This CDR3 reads CASNGGPYNEQFF. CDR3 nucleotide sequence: TGTGCCAGCAACGGGGGCCCCTACAATGAGCAGTTCTTC.

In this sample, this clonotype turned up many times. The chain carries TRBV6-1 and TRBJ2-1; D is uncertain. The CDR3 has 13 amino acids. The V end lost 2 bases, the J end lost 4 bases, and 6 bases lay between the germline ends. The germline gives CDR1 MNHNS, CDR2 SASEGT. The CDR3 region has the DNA TGTGCCAGCAGTGAATATTGGTACAATGAGCAGTTCTTC. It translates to CASSEYWYNEQFF.

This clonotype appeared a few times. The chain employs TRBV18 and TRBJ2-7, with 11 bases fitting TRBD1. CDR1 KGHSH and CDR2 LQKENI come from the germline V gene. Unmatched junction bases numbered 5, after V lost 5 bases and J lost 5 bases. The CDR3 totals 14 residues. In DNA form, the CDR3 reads TGTGCCAGCTCAAGGGACAGGGGGTTCGACGAGCAGTACTTC. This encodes CASSRDRGFDEQYF.

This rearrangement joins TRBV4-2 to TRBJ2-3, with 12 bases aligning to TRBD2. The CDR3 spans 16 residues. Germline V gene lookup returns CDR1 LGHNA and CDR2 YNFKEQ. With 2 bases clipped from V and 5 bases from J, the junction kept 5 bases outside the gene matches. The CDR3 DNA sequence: TGTGCCAGCAGCCAACCTACTAGCGGGAGGCAAGATACGCAGTATTTT. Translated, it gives CASSQPTSGRQDTQYF.

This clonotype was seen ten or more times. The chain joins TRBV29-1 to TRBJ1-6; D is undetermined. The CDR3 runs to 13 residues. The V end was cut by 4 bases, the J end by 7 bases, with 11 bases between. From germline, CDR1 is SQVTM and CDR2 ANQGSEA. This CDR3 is CSVGAGPNSPLHF. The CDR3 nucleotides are TGCAGCGTTGGGGCAGGCCCCAATTCACCCCTCCACTTT.

CDR3 loop: CSVRGQGYAQYF. The CDR3 nucleotides read TGCAGCGTGAGGGGACAGGGCTACGCGCAGTACTTC. V usage is TRBV29-1 and J usage is TRBJ2-4; 9 bases align to TRBD1. The CDR3 length is 12 residues. Trimming cost V 6 bases and J 13 bases; bases outside gene matches: 10. Germline V gene sequence: CDR1 SQVTM, CDR2 ANQGSEA.

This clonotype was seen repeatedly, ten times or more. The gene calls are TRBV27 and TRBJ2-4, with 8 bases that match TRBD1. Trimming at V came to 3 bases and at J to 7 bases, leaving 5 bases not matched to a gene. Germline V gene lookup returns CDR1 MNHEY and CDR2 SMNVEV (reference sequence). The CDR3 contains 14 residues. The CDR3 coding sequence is TGTGCCAGCAGTTTTGGAGGACAGGGTAACATTCAGTACTTC. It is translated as CASSFGGQGNIQYF.

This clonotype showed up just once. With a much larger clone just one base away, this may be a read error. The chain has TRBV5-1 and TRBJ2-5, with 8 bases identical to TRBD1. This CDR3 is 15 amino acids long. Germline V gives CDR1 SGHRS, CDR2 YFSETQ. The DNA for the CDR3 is TGCGCCAGCAGCTTGGCGGACAGGGCACAAGAGATCCAGTACTTC. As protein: CASSLADRAQEIQYF.

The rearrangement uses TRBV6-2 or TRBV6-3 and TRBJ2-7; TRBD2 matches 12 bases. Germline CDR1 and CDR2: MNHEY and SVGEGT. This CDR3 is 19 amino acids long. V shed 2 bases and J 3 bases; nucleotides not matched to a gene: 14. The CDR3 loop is CASSYPGQGTSGRHYEQYF. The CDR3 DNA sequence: TGTGCCAGCAGTTACCCGGGACAGGGGACTAGCGGGCGACACTACGAGCAGTACTTC.